This entry lists 21 T cell receptor beta chains sequenced from one sample in a study of CD8 T cells in ankylosing spondylitis. TCRdb re-called the 5' RACE reads with MiXCR, one entry per CDR3 protein. The sample has 150,000 to 250,000 distinct CDR3 sequences, about 13% seen once. The source material was blood, either unsorted or a sorted T cell fraction (not recorded which). Receptors were obtained from a male donor with ankylosing spondylitis or in good health (not recorded which).

This clonotype was observed many times. The CDR3 DNA sequence: TGTGCCAGCACCTACGGGGTTGGGGGCAATCAGCCCCAGCATTTT. This codes for CASTYGVGGNQPQHF. The chain is built from TRBV16 and TRBJ1-5; D ambiguous. Trimming took 7 bases from V and 2 from J, leaving 15 bases between them. Germline V CDR1 and CDR2: KGHSY, FQNENV. There are 15 residues in the CDR3.

This clonotype was picked up many times. The V gene is TRBV7-2, the J gene TRBJ2-5, with unresolved D. CDR3 size: 12 residues. Germline V gene lookup returns CDR1 SGHTA and CDR2 FQGNSA. The V end lost 3 bases, the J end lost 5 bases, and 7 bases lay between the germline ends. DNA of the CDR3: TGTGCCAGCAGCTTTCGCGGCGAGACCCAGTACTTC. This encodes CASSFRGETQYF.

The chain recombines TRBV4-2 with TRBJ2-1; D unresolved. Between the trimmed V and J ends, which lost 0 bases and 7 bases, there was a span of 7 bases. The CDR3 is made up of 13 amino acids. The V gene's germline CDR1 is LGHNA and CDR2 YNFKEQ. The CDR3 loop is CASSQEGVNEQFF. CDR3 bases: TGTGCCAGCAGCCAAGAAGGAGTTAATGAGCAGTTCTTC.

In its sample, this clonotype was seen a few times. The chain uses TRBV2 and TRBJ2-7; 8 positions agree with TRBD1. CDR1 is SNHLY, CDR2 FYNNEI, per germline. The CDR3 is 15 residues long. The junction had 12 bases not matched to a gene; V was cut back by 4 bases and J by 7 bases. The CDR3 DNA is TGTGCCAGCAGTGCCTCCGCTCGACAGGGGCATGAGCAGTACTTC. This encodes CASSASARQGHEQYF.

This clonotype came up many times. This chain links TRBV12-3 or TRBV12-4 with TRBJ2-5, with TRBD1 matching over 8 bases. This CDR3 region has 14 residues. Trimming at V came to 5 bases and at J to 3 bases, leaving 5 bases not matched to a gene. DNA of the CDR3: TGTGCCAGCAGTCAACTGACAGGGGAAGAGACCCAGTACTTC. Its translation is CASSQLTGEETQYF.

This clonotype was detected a few times. This chain links TRBV24-1 with TRBJ1-4; D not certain. The CDR3 totals 12 residues. Germline assignment: CDR1 KGHDR and CDR2 SFDVKD. The V and J ends lost 4 bases and 8 bases respectively, with 7 bases between them. The CDR3 sequence is CATSDLGEKLFF. CDR3 sequence (DNA): TGTGCCACCAGTGACTTGGGGGAAAAACTGTTTTTT.

On this clonotype: A junction end diverges from the germline sequence, so it may reflect a read error. V is TRBV9 and J is TRBJ2-1; 8 bases match TRBD2. Germline V gene lookup returns CDR1 SGDLS and CDR2 YYNGEE. The CDR3 has 15 residues. CDR3 nucleotides: TGTGACAGCAGCCCTCCTAGCGGGTCGTACAATGAGCAGTTCTTC. Its translation is CDSSPPSGSYNEQFF.

The J gene is TRBJ2-1, the V gene TRBV10-1; D may correspond to TRBD1 or TRBD2 (6 bases each). CDR3 size: 16 residues. Trimming shortened V by 6 bases and J by 0 bases, and 15 bases separated the two germline ends. Germline loops: CDR1 WNHNN, CDR2 SYGVQD (reference sequence). Here the CDR3 DNA reads TGCGCCAGCAGGGGACAAGGAGGGGGCTCCTACAATGAGCAGTTCTTC. Translated: CASRGQGGGSYNEQFF.

The table lists this clonotype with a few counts. This chain uses TRBV2 with TRBJ2-7, with D possibly being TRBD2 (6 bases). The CDR3 is 13 amino acids. Trimming cost V 6 bases and J 3 bases, with 12 bases left between them. CDR1 is SNHLY, CDR2 FYNNEI, per germline. The CDR3 nucleotides read TGTGCCAGCAGGGGTCTCGGGGGCTACGAGCAGTACTTC. This gives the protein CASRGLGGYEQYF.

This clonotype came up a few times. The CDR3 sequence: CASSPGQLLNTEAFF. In DNA form, the CDR3 reads TGCGCCAGCAGCCCCGGACAGCTACTGAACACTGAAGCTTTCTTT. J is TRBJ1-1 and V is TRBV5-1; perhaps TRBD1 as D (6 bases). Germline V CDR1 and CDR2: SGHRS, YFSETQ. The CDR3 extends over 15 amino acids. The V end was cut by 4 bases, the J end by 0 bases, with 13 bases between.

This clonotype was recorded at least ten times. The chain has TRBV27 and TRBJ1-1; D remains ambiguous. CDR1 and CDR2 from the germline V gene are MNHEY and SMNVEV (reference sequence). CDR3 length equals 14 residues. Trimming shortened V by 5 bases and J by 6 bases, and 16 bases separated the two germline ends. The CDR3 nucleotides are TGTGCCAGCAGTCAGGCCTTGGGGTGGGCTGAAGCTTTCTTT. It specifies CASSQALGWAEAFF.

As DNA, the CDR3 is TGTGCCAGCAGCCAAGATTGGCGGCTAGCGGAGAACAATGAGCAGTTCTTC. It translates to CASSQDWRLAENNEQFF. This rearrangement joins TRBV3-1 to TRBJ2-1; 7 bases fit TRBD2. Germline trimming cut 0 bases from V and 5 bases from J; bases unmatched to any gene: 10. Germline V lookup: CDR1 LGHDT, CDR2 YNNKEL (reference sequence). The CDR3 consists of 17 residues.

This clonotype has at least ten counts. V gene TRBV4-1 combines with J gene TRBJ2-5; 9 nucleotides match TRBD1. J was trimmed by 5 bases and V by 1 base; bases with no gene match: 5. Germline-derived CDR1 and CDR2 are MGHRA and YSYEKL. There are 15 residues in the CDR3. This CDR3 reads CASSQGTGESETQYF. CDR3 bases: TGCGCCAGCAGCCAAGGGACAGGGGAATCGGAGACCCAGTACTTC.

This sequence joins TRBV7-8 and TRBJ2-5; no clear D. The germline CDR1 and CDR2 sequences are SGHVS and FQNEAQ. The CDR3 is 14 amino acids. Trimming removed 1 base from V and 2 bases from J, with 8 bases in between. The chain's CDR3 is CASSLEWGQETQYF. As DNA, the CDR3 is TGTGCCAGCAGCTTAGAGTGGGGACAAGAGACCCAGTACTTC.

This clonotype was observed many times. The chain couples TRBV29-1 to TRBJ2-3; 7 bases are a match to TRBD2. Germline V gives CDR1 SQVTM, CDR2 ANQGSEA. The CDR3 spans 13 residues. V lost 7 bases, J lost 5 bases, and 9 bases stayed unmatched. The CDR3 sequence is CSAPSGTGDTQYF. The CDR3 DNA follows: TGCAGCGCCCCTAGCGGAACTGGAGATACGCAGTATTTT.

The chain employs TRBV18 and TRBJ2-5; 9 bases line up with TRBD1. The junction had 4 bases not matched to a gene; V was cut back by 2 bases and J by 3 bases. Germline CDR1 is KGHSH and CDR2 is LQKENI. CDR3 length: 15 amino acids. The CDR3 is CASSPSRTGEETQYF. The CDR3 nucleotides read TGTGCCAGCTCACCATCCCGGACAGGGGAAGAGACCCAGTACTTC.

V is TRBV12-3 or TRBV12-4 and J is TRBJ2-1; 10 nucleotides agree with TRBD2. This CDR3 has 14 amino acids. With V trimmed by 7 bases and J by 6 bases, 6 bases remained unmatched. The DNA of the CDR3 is TGTGCCAGCACTGAACCTAGCGGGGGCAATGAGCAGTTCTTC. This translates into CASTEPSGGNEQFF.

V is TRBV29-1 and J is TRBJ2-5; D perhaps matches TRBD1 (5 bases). The germline V gene encodes CDR1 SQVTM and CDR2 ANQGSEA. The CDR3 extends over 13 amino acids. Trimming pared 3 bases from V and 2 bases from J, leaving 10 bases between. The CDR3 sequence is CSVDGREQETQYF. CDR3 nucleotide sequence: TGCAGCGTTGATGGCAGGGAACAAGAGACCCAGTACTTC.

This clonotype was counted between two and nine times. The CDR3 sequence: CASSWGLAYEQFF. CDR3 in DNA: TGTGCCAGCAGTTGGGGCCTAGCGTATGAGCAGTTCTTC. The rearrangement joins TRBV6-5 to TRBJ2-1, with D maybe TRBD2 (6 bases). Between the trimmed V and J ends, which lost 4 bases and 8 bases, there was a span of 12 bases. The CDR3 extends over 13 amino acids. Germline assignment: CDR1 MNHEY and CDR2 SVGAGI.

This clonotype was recorded a few times. The chain uses TRBV7-8 and TRBJ2-1; D may correspond to TRBD1 or TRBD2 (7 bases each). Per the germline V gene, CDR1 is SGHVS and CDR2 is FQNEAQ. CDR3 length equals 20 residues. Between the trimmed V and J ends, which lost 4 bases and 8 bases, there was a span of 33 bases. The CDR3: CASSSPGGAVGLQGGDEQFF. The DNA of the CDR3 is TGTGCCAGCAGCTCCCCAGGGGGGGCGGTGGGACTCCAGGGGGGCGATGAGCAGTTCTTC. The full variable domain, rest sourced from reference TRBV7-8 and TRBJ2-1, is GAGVSQSPRYKVAKRGQDVALRCDPISGHVSLFWYQQALGQGPEFLTYFQNEAQLDKSGLPSDRFFAERPEGSVSTLKIQRTQQEDSAVYLCASSSPGGAVGLQGGDEQFFGPGTRLTVL.

This clonotype has ten or more counts. The chain has TRBV12-3 or TRBV12-4 and TRBJ1-1; the D is unclear. The CDR3 sequence is 12 residues long. The germline V and J ends were trimmed by 2 bases and 4 bases, with 5 bases remaining between them. As DNA, the CDR3 is TGTGCCAGCAGTTTATTGGGCACTGAAGCTTTCTTT. Its protein product is CASSLLGTEAFF.